Listed below are T cell receptor beta chains from one sample, sequenced in a study of blood T cell repertoires in COVID-19. This table comes from immunoSEQ multiplex PCR, and its TCRdb copy is limited to in-frame clones, with some not included. The sample lists nearly 300,000 clones; roughly 90% were seen once. The sequencing sample was made of PBMCs or T cells enriched from blood (not recorded which). The receptors stem from a woman in her forties or fifties who had been exposed to COVID-19. CDR3s include the opening cysteine and the closing phenylalanine or tryptophan. A D gene is named only where the DNA matches it firmly. Part of the rows lack a size; the others show once, few, many or a class for expanded clones.

length	J	size	D	V	CDR3	DNA
15	TRBJ2-2	-	TRBD1	TRBV5-5	CASSWGQGAPGELFF	TGTGCCAGCAGCTGGGGACAGGGGGCCCCCGGGGAGCTGTTTTTT
14	TRBJ1-5	-	-	TRBV27	CASSFSGVHQPQHF	TGTGCCAGCAGTTTCAGCGGGGTACATCAGCCCCAGCATTTT
14	TRBJ2-7	-	-	TRBV6-5	CASSGTGDLYEQYF	TGTGCCAGCAGCGGAACAGGCGACCTTTACGAGCAGTACTTC
18	TRBJ2-2	-	TRBD2	TRBV7-6	CASSLDPLAGGRAGELFF	TGTGCCAGCAGCTTAGACCCTCTAGCGGGGGGGCGAGCCGGGGAGCTGTTTTTT
14	TRBJ1-5	-	-	TRBV19	CASSIVVGQNTQHF	TGTGCCAGTAGTATTGTGGTGGGGCAGAATACCCAGCATTTT
15	TRBJ2-1	-	TRBD2	TRBV5-1	CASKISGGTYNEQFF	TGCGCCAGCAAAATTAGCGGGGGAACCTACAATGAGCAGTTCTTC
15	TRBJ1-4	-	TRBD1	TRBV7-2	CASSLTPGQDEKLFF	TGTGCCAGCAGCTTAACCCCCGGACAGGATGAAAAACTGTTTTTT
14	TRBJ1-1	-	-	TRBV5-1	CASSHGHGHTEAFF	TGCGCCAGCAGCCACGGACATGGCCACACTGAAGCTTTCTTT
12	TRBJ1-2	few	-	TRBV25-1	CASSEQNYGYTF	TGTGCCAGCAGTGAACAGAACTATGGCTACACCTTC
16	TRBJ2-7	once	-	TRBV24-1	CATSDQTGSGAYEQYF	TGTGCCACCAGTGACCAGACAGGGTCGGGAGCCTACGAGCAGTACTTC
17	TRBJ2-3	-	TRBD2	TRBV7-2	CASSLGPLAGITDTQYF	TGTGCCAGCAGCTTAGGTCCACTAGCGGGGATCACAGATACGCAGTATTTT